This entry lists 19 T cell receptor beta chains sequenced from one sample in a study of T cells in Graves' hyperthyroidism and ophthalmopathy. Researchers amplified the TCR beta CDR3 regions from RNA transcripts. A set of HTBI primers served as the primers for a first-round RT-PCR of the TCR CDR3. TCRdb independently ran MiXCR on the multiplex PCR reads; one entry per CDR3 protein. The sample holds around 450,000 distinct CDR3 sequences, roughly 15% seen once. Sequenced material: blood. The receptors originated from a woman between 18 and 29 years old with Graves' hyperthyroidism.

This clonotype was counted at least ten times. The rearrangement joins TRBV2 to TRBJ2-2, with a tentative D call TRBD2 (5 bases). Germline loops: CDR1 SNHLY, CDR2 FYNNEI. This CDR3 comprises 15 residues. V was pared by 6 bases and J by 5 bases, with 16 bases between. CDR3 sequence: CASRAATGDTGELFF. The CDR3 region has the DNA TGTGCCAGCAGAGCGGCTACCGGGGATACCGGGGAGCTGTTTTTT.

This sequence joins TRBV7-6 and TRBJ2-5; possibly TRBD2 for D (6 bases). The CDR3 has 15 residues. The V end lost 0 bases, the J end lost 5 bases, and 13 bases lay between the germline ends. Germline V gives CDR1 SGHVS, CDR2 FNYEAQ. The DNA for the CDR3 is TGTGCCAGCAGCTTAGCCGGGCGGGACTGGGAGACCCAGTACTTC. It specifies CASSLAGRDWETQYF.

There are many counts of this clonotype. The rearrangement uses TRBV3-1 and TRBJ2-1; possible D gene TRBD1, 7 bases. This CDR3 contains 18 residues. V was clipped by 1 base and J by 3 bases, with 19 bases between them. CDR1 is LGHDT, CDR2 YNNKEL, per germline (reference sequence). As DNA, the CDR3 is TGTGCCAGCAGCCAAGGGGGTGGAGGGCAGGGGGACTACAATGAGCAGTTCTTC. As protein: CASSQGGGGQGDYNEQFF.

The chain links TRBV24-1 to TRBJ2-5, with D perhaps matching TRBD1 (6 bases). The V gene's germline CDR1 is KGHDR and CDR2 SFDVKD. The V and J ends lost 7 bases and 2 bases respectively, with 10 bases between them. CDR3 length equals 13 residues. DNA for the CDR3: TGTGCCACCAGCCTCGGACAGCAAGAGACCCAGTACTTC. This codes for CATSLGQQETQYF.

There are a few counts of this clonotype. The chain carries TRBV2 and TRBJ1-4; 9 positions agree with TRBD1. The ends lost 7 bases at V and 7 bases at J; junction bases unmatched: 7. The V gene's germline CDR1 is SNHLY and CDR2 FYNNEI. There are 14 residues in the CDR3. The CDR3 DNA reads as TGTGCCAGCACAGCACAGGGGGCGTTTGAAAAACTGTTTTTT. Its protein product is CASTAQGAFEKLFF. The full variable domain, with the rest looked up from reference TRBV2 and TRBJ1-4, is EPEVTQTPSHQVTQMGQEVILRCVPISNHLYFYWYRQILGQKVEFLVSFYNNEISEKSEIFDDQFSVERPDGSNFTLKIRSTKLEDSAMYFCASTAQGAFEKLFFGSGTQLSVL.

This clonotype was counted at least ten times. The chain employs TRBV20-1 and TRBJ2-3, with a tentative D call TRBD2 (6 bases). Per germline, CDR1 DFQATT and CDR2 SNEGSKA (reference sequence). The CDR3 runs to 14 residues. The CDR3 reads CRAPRRAGTDTQYF. CDR3 in DNA: TGCAGGGCCCCAAGGAGGGCCGGCACAGATACGCAGTATTTT.

This clonotype was observed many times. The chain joins TRBV5-5 to TRBJ1-2; maybe TRBD1 (6 bases). CDR3 length: 13 residues. The germline V gene has CDR1 SGHKS and CDR2 YYEKEE (reference sequence). The V gene lost 2 bases and the J gene lost 5 bases, with 10 bases spanning the gap. The CDR3 region is CASSLRQAYGYTF. The CDR3 DNA follows: TGTGCCAGCAGCTTACGACAGGCTTATGGCTACACCTTC.

This clonotype was found a few times. The chain has TRBV6-2 or TRBV6-3 and TRBJ2-7; 13 bases match TRBD2. The CDR3 totals 18 residues. V was pared by 6 bases and J by 4 bases, with 15 bases of the junction left unmatched. Germline CDR1 is MNHEY and CDR2 is SVGEGT. CDR3 region: CASRLGFRTSGSGYEQYF. The CDR3 DNA reads TGTGCCAGCAGACTTGGTTTCCGGACTAGCGGGAGTGGGTACGAGCAGTACTTC.

This clonotype was found many times. The rearrangement joins TRBV5-1 to TRBJ2-1; the match to TRBD2 covers 10 bases. The V segment lost 6 bases and the J segment 2 bases; nucleotides outside the gene matches: 11. Germline CDR1 SGHRS, CDR2 YFSETQ. The CDR3 has 17 amino acids. DNA of the CDR3: TGCGCCAGCATCCTTGGAACTAGCGGGGATACCTACAATGAGCAGTTCTTC. Amino acid sequence: CASILGTSGDTYNEQFF.

The V gene is TRBV2, the J gene TRBJ2-3; TRBD2 matches 12 bases. The V segment lost 6 bases and the J segment 2 bases; nucleotides outside the gene matches: 18. Looked up from germline, CDR1 is SNHLY and CDR2 is FYNNEI. The CDR3 loop spans 20 amino acids. CDR3 sequence reads: CASSAPLAGGPEVSTDTQYF. CDR3 nucleotide sequence: TGTGCCAGCAGCGCCCCTCTAGCGGGAGGGCCGGAGGTGTCCACAGATACGCAGTATTTT.

The J gene is TRBJ1-5, the V gene TRBV20-1, with 9 positions matching TRBD1. The CDR3 runs to 17 residues. With 2 bases clipped from V and 3 bases from J, the junction kept 11 bases outside the gene matches. The germline gives CDR1 DFQATT, CDR2 SNEGSKA (reference sequence). The CDR3 coding sequence is TGCAGTGCTAGAAGAGGTACAGGGGGCTTCGACAATCAGCCCCAGCATTTT. Amino acid sequence: CSARRGTGGFDNQPQHF.

This clonotype was seen ten or more times. The genes are TRBV27 and TRBJ1-1; D is perhaps TRBD1 (6 bases). This CDR3 comprises 14 residues. The V end was cut by 2 bases, the J end by 0 bases, with 7 bases between. Per germline, CDR1 MNHEY and CDR2 SMNVEV (reference sequence). The CDR3 sequence is CASSLRGVNTEAFF. The CDR3 DNA reads TGTGCCAGCAGTTTAAGGGGGGTGAACACTGAAGCTTTCTTT.

This clonotype was picked up many times. This rearrangement joins TRBV12-3 or TRBV12-4 to TRBJ1-2; 10 bases agree with TRBD1. The V segment lost 5 bases and the J segment 7 bases; nucleotides outside the gene matches: 10. The CDR3 has 15 amino acids. CDR3 loop: CASSGGTGVGVGYTF. The CDR3 DNA sequence: TGTGCCAGCAGTGGAGGGACAGGGGTTGGGGTTGGCTACACCTTC.

This clonotype was counted many times. CDR3 protein: CSATLAGGSTDTQYF. The CDR3 nucleotides read TGCAGCGCCACACTAGCGGGAGGTAGCACAGATACGCAGTATTTT. The rearrangement links TRBV29-1 to TRBJ2-3, with 12 bases matching TRBD2. The V gene end was trimmed by 7 bases and the J gene end by 0 bases; junction bases not matched to a gene: 5. CDR3 length: 15 amino acids. Germline CDR1 reads SQVTM; CDR2 reads ANQGSEA.

This clonotype was seen at least ten times. V usage is TRBV7-6 and J usage is TRBJ1-1, with D perhaps TRBD1 (5 bases). From germline, CDR1 is SGHVS and CDR2 FNYEAQ. This CDR3 has 15 residues. Deletions cut 5 bases from V and 0 bases from J, with 13 bases between. The CDR3: CASSQGRQMNTEAFF. CDR3 nucleotides: TGTGCCAGCAGCCAGGGACGGCAAATGAACACTGAAGCTTTCTTT.

At least ten counts were recorded for this clonotype. The gene calls are TRBV28 and TRBJ2-1, with a possible D match to TRBD2 (6 bases). CDR3 length equals 17 residues. The germline V and J ends were trimmed by 3 bases and 3 bases, with 18 bases remaining between them. Germline CDR1 is MDHEN and CDR2 is SYDVKM. In DNA form, the CDR3 reads TGTGCCAGCAGTTTGCCCCTGGGGCGGGGAAGCTACAATGAGCAGTTCTTC. Translation: CASSLPLGRGSYNEQFF.

Many counts were recorded for this clonotype. The chain has TRBV2 and TRBJ2-7, with D tentatively TRBD1 (6 bases). Trimming removed 7 bases at V and 5 bases at J, with 12 bases between. Germline CDR1 SNHLY, CDR2 FYNNEI. This CDR3 comprises 12 residues. CDR3 sequence reads: CASTAGVHEQYF. CDR3 bases: TGTGCCAGCACGGCAGGGGTCCACGAGCAGTACTTC.

The V gene is TRBV12-3 or TRBV12-4, the J gene TRBJ2-7; 10 nucleotides align to TRBD1. CDR3 length equals 14 residues. The V gene end was trimmed by 4 bases and the J gene end by 6 bases; junction bases not matched to a gene: 6. For the CDR3, the DNA is TGTGCCAGCAGTTCCCGACAGGGGGCAAGCGAGCAGTACTTC. As protein: CASSSRQGASEQYF.

This chain joins TRBV5-1 and TRBJ2-1, with TRBD2 identical over 8 bases. The CDR3 covers 14 residues. V lost 7 bases to trimming and J lost 6 bases; unmatched junction nucleotides: 9. The V gene's germline CDR1 is SGHRS and CDR2 YFSETQ. The CDR3 bases are TGCGCCAGCCAGCCGGGACTAGTACGCAATGAGCAGTTCTTC. Translating gives CASQPGLVRNEQFF. Supplemented by reference TRBV5-1 and TRBJ2-1, the full variable domain reads KAGVTQTPRYLIKTRGQQVTLSCSPISGHRSVSWYQQTPGQGLQFLFEYFSETQRNKGNFPGRFSGRQFSNSRSEMNVSTLELGDSALYLCASQPGLVRNEQFFGPGTRLTVL.